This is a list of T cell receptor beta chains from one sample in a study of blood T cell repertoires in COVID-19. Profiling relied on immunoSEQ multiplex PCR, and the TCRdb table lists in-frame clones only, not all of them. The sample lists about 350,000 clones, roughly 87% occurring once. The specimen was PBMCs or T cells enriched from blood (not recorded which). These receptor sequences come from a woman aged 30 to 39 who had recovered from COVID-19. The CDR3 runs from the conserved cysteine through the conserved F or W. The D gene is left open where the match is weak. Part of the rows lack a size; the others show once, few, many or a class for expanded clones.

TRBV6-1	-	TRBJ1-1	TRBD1	CASSETGGDTEAFF	TGTGCCAGCAGTGAAACAGGGGGCGACACTGAAGCTTTCTTT
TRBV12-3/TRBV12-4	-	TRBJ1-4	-	CASSLRGEKLFF	TGTGCCAGCAGTTTAAGGGGGGAAAAACTGTTTTTT
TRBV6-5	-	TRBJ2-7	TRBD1	CASSYSNTGASEQYF	TGTGCCAGCAGTTACTCAAATACAGGGGCGAGCGAGCAGTACTTC
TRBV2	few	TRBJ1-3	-	CASSGSGSGNTIYF	TGTGCCAGCAGTGGGAGTGGGTCTGGAAACACCATATATTTT
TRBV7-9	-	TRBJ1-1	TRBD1	CASSFQGVRDTEAFF	TGTGCCAGCAGTTTCCAGGGGGTCAGGGACACTGAAGCTTTCTTT
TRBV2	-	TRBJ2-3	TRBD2	CASGLAGTDTQYF	TGTGCCAGCGGACTAGCGGGGACAGATACGCAGTATTTT
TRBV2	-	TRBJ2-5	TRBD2	CASSERTSAVETQYF	TGTGCCAGCAGTGAACGGACTAGCGCGGTAGAGACCCAGTACTTC
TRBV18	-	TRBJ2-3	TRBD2	CASSPSTSGVLRTQYF	TGTGCCAGCTCACCGTCGACTAGCGGGGTCCTTCGTACGCAGTATTTT
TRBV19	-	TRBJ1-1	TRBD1	CASRGQGAFMNTEAFF	TGTGCCAGTAGAGGACAGGGGGCGTTCATGAACACTGAAGCTTTCTTT
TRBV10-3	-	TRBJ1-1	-	CAISGAPLGRGTEAFF	TGTGCCATCAGTGGGGCCCCCTTGGGGAGGGGCACTGAAGCTTTCTTT
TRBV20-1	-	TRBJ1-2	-	CSATVRGYTF	TGCAGTGCTACGGTGCGGGGCTACACCTTC
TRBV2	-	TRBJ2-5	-	CASSEWGRGGQETQYF	TGTGCCAGCAGTGAATGGGGCAGGGGTGGCCAAGAGACCCAGTACTTC
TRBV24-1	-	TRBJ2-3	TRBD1	CATSDWRQGAKDTQYF	TGTGCCACCAGTGATTGGCGACAGGGGGCAAAAGATACGCAGTATTTT
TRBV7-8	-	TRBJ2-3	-	CASSLVLAVDTQYF	TGTGCCAGCAGCTTGGTACTAGCAGTAGATACGCAGTATTTT
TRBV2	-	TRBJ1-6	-	CASRLPLENSPLHF	TGTGCCAGCAGGCTCCCCTTAGAGAATTCACCCCTCCACTTT
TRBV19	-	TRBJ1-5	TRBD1	CASSPTQGVRQPQHF	TGTGCCAGTAGTCCAACTCAGGGGGTGCGGCAGCCCCAGCATTTT
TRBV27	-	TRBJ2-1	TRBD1	CASRDSVYNEQFF	TGTGCCAGTCGGGACAGCGTATACAATGAGCAGTTCTTC
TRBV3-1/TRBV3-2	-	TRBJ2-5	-	CASSWAMSETQYF	TGTGCCAGCAGCTGGGCCATGTCAGAGACCCAGTACTTC
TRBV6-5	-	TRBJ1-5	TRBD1	CASSSSTGSGNQPQHF	TGTGCCAGCAGTTCCTCGACAGGGTCTGGCAATCAGCCCCAGCATTTT
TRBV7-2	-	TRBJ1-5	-	CASRPGGGGNQPQHF	TGTGCCAGCAGACCAGGTGGAGGGGGCAATCAGCCCCAGCATTTT
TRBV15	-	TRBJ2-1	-	CATSRGRQEQFF	TGTGCCACCAGCAGAGGGCGGCAGGAGCAGTTCTTC
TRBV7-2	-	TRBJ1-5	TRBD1	CASSSGQGPQPQHF	TGTGCCAGCAGCTCAGGACAGGGCCCTCAGCCCCAGCATTTT
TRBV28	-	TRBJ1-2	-	CASSSPLGEHYGYTF	TGTGCCAGCAGTAGCCCACTTGGGGAGCACTATGGCTACACCTTC
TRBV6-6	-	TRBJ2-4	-	CASYLGSLVTKNIQYF	TGTGCCAGCTACCTCGGGTCTCTCGTCACCAAAAACATTCAGTACTTC
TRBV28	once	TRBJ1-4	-	CASSFLTNEKLFF	TGTGCCAGCAGTTTTCTTACTAATGAAAAACTGTTTTTT
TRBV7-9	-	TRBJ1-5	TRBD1	CASSSDRGDQPQHF	TGTGCCAGCAGCTCGGACAGGGGAGATCAGCCCCAGCATTTT
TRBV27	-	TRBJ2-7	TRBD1	CASSLSLGQGFEQYF	TGTGCCAGCAGTTTATCGTTGGGACAGGGTTTCGAGCAGTACTTC
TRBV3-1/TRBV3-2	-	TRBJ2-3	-	CASSARGTDTQYF	TGTGCCAGCAGCGCCCGGGGCACAGATACGCAGTATTTT
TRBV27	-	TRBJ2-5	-	CASSFGTGSETQYF	TGTGCCAGCAGTTTTGGTACCGGGTCCGAGACCCAGTACTTC
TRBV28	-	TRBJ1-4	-	CASCGQGFATNEKLFF	TGTGCCAGCTGTGGGCAGGGCTTTGCAACTAATGAAAAACTGTTTTTT
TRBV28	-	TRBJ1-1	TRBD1	CASSRDRGTPEAFF	TGTGCCAGCAGCCGGGACAGGGGGACCCCTGAAGCTTTCTTT
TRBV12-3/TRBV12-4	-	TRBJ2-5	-	CASSLQGGETQYF	TGTGCCAGCAGCCTACAGGGTGGGGAGACCCAGTACTTC
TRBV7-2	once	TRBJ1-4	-	CASSLAGPADEKLFF	TGTGCCAGCAGCTTAGCTGGACCAGCGGATGAAAAACTGTTTTTT
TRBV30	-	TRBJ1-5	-	CAWCPTEGQPQHF	TGTGCCTGGTGTCCCACAGAAGGTCAGCCCCAGCATTTT
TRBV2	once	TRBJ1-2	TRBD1	CASRGQGVYGYTF	TGTGCCAGCAGAGGACAGGGAGTCTATGGCTACACCTTC
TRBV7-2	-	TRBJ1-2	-	CASTLSRGAQGYTF	TGTGCCAGCACCCTAAGTCGGGGGGCCCAAGGCTACACCTTC
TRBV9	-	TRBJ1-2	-	CASSVDSQSYGYTF	TGTGCCAGCAGCGTAGACAGCCAATCCTATGGCTACACCTTC
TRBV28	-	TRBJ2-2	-	CVTGPTNTGELFF	TGTGTCACAGGGCCTACGAACACCGGGGAGCTGTTTTTT
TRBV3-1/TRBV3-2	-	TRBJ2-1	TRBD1	CASSSRDRVHEQFF	TGTGCCAGCAGCTCCCGGGACAGGGTCCATGAGCAGTTCTTC
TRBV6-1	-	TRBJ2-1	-	CASSEDSSYNEQFF	TGTGCCAGCAGCGAAGACAGCTCCTACAATGAGCAGTTCTTC
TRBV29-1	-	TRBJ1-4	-	CSVVHPRRDPTNEKLFF	TGCAGCGTCGTACACCCCAGGAGGGACCCAACTAATGAAAAACTGTTTTTT
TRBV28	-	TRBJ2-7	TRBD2	CASKPSGVREQYF	TGTGCCAGCAAGCCTAGCGGGGTGCGTGAGCAGTACTTC
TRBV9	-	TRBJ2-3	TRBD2	CASSVASGGAADTQYF	TGTGCCAGCAGCGTGGCTAGCGGGGGGGCTGCGGATACGCAGTATTTT
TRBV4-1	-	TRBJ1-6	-	CASSQSTGYNSPLHF	TGCGCCAGCAGCCAATCGACGGGATATAATTCACCCCTCCACTTT
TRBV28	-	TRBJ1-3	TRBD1	CASSQGVLGNTIYF	TGTGCCAGCAGTCAGGGGGTGCTTGGAAACACCATATATTTT
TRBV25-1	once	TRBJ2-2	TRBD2	CASSGGLAGYTGELFF	TGTGCCAGCAGTGGGGGACTAGCGGGCTACACCGGGGAGCTGTTTTTT
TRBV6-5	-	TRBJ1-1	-	CASSPVRENTEAFF	TGTGCCAGCAGCCCGGTCAGGGAGAACACTGAAGCTTTCTTT
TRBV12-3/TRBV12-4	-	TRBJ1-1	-	CASSGGSSEAFF	TGTGCCAGCAGCGGAGGGAGCAGTGAAGCTTTCTTT
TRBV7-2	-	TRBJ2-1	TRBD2	CASSLVRGSSYNEQFF	TGTGCCAGCAGCTTAGTGCGGGGGAGCTCCTACAATGAGCAGTTCTTC
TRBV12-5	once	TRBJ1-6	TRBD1	CASGLPADRANSPLHF	TGTGCTAGTGGTTTGCCTGCGGACAGGGCTAATTCACCCCTCCACTTT
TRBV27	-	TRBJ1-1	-	CASSFRGGNPEAFF	TGTGCCAGCAGTTTTAGGGGAGGGAACCCTGAAGCTTTCTTT
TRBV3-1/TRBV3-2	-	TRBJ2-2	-	CASSQDNGGGGELFF	TGTGCCAGCAGCCAAGATAATGGGGGCGGCGGGGAGCTGTTTTTT